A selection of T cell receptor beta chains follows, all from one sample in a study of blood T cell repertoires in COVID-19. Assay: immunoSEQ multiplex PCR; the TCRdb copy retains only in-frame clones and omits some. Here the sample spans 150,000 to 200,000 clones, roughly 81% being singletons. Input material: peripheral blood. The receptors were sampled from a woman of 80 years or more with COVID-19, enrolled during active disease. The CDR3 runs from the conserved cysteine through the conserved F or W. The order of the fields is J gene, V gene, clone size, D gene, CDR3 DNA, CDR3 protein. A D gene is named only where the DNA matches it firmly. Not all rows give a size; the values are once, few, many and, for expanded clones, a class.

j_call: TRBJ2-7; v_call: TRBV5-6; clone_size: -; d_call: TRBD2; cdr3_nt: TGTGCCAGCAGCTGGGGCGGGAGCTCCTACGAGCAGTACTTC; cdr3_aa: CASSWGGSSYEQYF
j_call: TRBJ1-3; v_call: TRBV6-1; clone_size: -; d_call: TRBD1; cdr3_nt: TGTGCCAGCAGTGATTGGGGACAGCTCTCTGGAAACACCATATATTTT; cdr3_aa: CASSDWGQLSGNTIYF
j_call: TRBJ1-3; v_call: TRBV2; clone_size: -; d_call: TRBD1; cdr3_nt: TGTGCCAGCAGTCTACAGGGGGGACCTGGAAACACCATATATTTT; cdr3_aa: CASSLQGGPGNTIYF
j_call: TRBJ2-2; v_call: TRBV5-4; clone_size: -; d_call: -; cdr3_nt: TGTGCCAGCAGCTTGGAGTCCGGGTCCCACACCGGGGAGCTGTTTTTT; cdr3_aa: CASSLESGSHTGELFF
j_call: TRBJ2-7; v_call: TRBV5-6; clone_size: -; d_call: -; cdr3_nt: TGTGCCAGCAGCTTGGGACAGAACTACGAGCAGTACTTC; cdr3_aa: CASSLGQNYEQYF
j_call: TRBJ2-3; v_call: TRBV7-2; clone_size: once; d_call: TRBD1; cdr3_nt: TGTGCCAGCAGCTTCCGGACAGGGGGGCTGTCCGCAGATACGCAGTATTTT; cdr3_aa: CASSFRTGGLSADTQYF
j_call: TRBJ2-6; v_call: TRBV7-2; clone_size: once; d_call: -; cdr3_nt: TGTGCCAGCAGCGGACTGACCTCTGGGGCCAACGTCCTGACTTTC; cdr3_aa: CASSGLTSGANVLTF
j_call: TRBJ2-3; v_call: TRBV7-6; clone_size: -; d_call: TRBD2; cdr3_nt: TGTGCCAGCAGCTCCTTAGCGGGAGAGGCGCAGTATTTT; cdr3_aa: CASSSLAGEAQYF
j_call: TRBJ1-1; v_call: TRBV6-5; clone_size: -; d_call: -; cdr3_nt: TGTGCCAGCAGTTACTCCCGGGGGAGGACTGAAGCTTTCTTT; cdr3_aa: CASSYSRGRTEAFF
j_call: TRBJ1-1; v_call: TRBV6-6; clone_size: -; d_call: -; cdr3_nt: TGTGCCAGCAGTTACCCGAACAGGGTCGCTTACACTGAAGCTTTCTTT; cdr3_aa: CASSYPNRVAYTEAFF
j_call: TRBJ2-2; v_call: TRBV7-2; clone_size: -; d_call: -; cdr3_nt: TGTGCCAGCAGTTCTACCGACACCGGGGAGCTGTTTTTT; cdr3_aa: CASSSTDTGELFF
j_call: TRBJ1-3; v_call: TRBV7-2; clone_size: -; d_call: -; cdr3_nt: TGTGCCTCAGCGGAGTCTGGAAACACCATATATTTT; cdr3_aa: CASAESGNTIYF
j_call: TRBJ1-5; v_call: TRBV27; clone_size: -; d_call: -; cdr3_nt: TGTGCCAGCAGTTTCAGGCACAGCAATCAGCCCCAGCATTTT; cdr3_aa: CASSFRHSNQPQHF
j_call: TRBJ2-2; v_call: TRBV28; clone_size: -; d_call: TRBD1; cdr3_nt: TGTGCCAGCAGTTTCGACAGGGGGATCAACACCGGGGAGCTGTTTTTT; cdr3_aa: CASSFDRGINTGELFF
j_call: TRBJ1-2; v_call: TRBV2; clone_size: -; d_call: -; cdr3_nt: TGTGCCAGCAGTGAAGAGGGAGTGGGAGGCTACACCTTC; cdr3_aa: CASSEEGVGGYTF
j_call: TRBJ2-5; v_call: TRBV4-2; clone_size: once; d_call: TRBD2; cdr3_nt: TGTGCCAGCAGCCAAGATCATGTGACTAGCCCTTATGAAGAGACCCAGTACTTC; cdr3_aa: CASSQDHVTSPYEETQYF
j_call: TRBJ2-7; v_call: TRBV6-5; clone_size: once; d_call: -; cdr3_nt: TGTGCCAGCAGTTACTCGGACAGAAACGAGCAGTACTTC; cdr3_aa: CASSYSDRNEQYF
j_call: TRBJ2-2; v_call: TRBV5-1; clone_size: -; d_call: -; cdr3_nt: TGCGCCAGCAGCAACACAGGGCCCACCGGGGAGCTGTTTTTT; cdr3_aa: CASSNTGPTGELFF
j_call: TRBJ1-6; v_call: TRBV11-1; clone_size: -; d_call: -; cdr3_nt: TGTGCCAGCAGCCAAGTAACCGGTACTCCCCTCCACTTT; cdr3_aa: CASSQVTGTPLHF
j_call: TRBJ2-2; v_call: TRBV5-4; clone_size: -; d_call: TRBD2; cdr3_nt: TGTGCCAGCAGCTTAGCGGGGGGGCCGAACGGGGAGCTGTTTTTT; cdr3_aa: CASSLAGGPNGELFF
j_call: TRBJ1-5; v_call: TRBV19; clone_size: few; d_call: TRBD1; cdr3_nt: TGTGCCAGTTGCCGAACCGGGACAGGGTATCAGCCCCAGCATTTT; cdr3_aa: CASCRTGTGYQPQHF
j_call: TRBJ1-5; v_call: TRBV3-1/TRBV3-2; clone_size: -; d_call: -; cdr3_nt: TGTGCCAGCAGCCAAGAAATAAGCCAGCCCCAGCATTTT; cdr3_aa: CASSQEISQPQHF
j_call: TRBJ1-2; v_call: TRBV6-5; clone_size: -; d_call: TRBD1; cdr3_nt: TGTGCCAGCACTATGGACAGGGGGCGCGGCTACACCTTC; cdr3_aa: CASTMDRGRGYTF
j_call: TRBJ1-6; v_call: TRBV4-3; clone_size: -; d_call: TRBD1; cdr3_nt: TGCGCCAGCAGCCTTCAGGGGGATGGTAATTCACCCCTCCACTTT; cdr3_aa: CASSLQGDGNSPLHF
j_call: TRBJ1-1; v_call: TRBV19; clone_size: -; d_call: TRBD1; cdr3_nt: TGTGCCAGTAGTTCGGGACAGGGGAGCACTGAAGCTTTCTTT; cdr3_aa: CASSSGQGSTEAFF
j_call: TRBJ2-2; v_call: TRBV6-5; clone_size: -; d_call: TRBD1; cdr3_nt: TGTGCCAGCAGTTACCTGGGACAGGGTGGAACCGGGGAGCTGTTTTTT; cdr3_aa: CASSYLGQGGTGELFF
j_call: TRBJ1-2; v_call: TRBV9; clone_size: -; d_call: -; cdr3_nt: TGTGCTTCGAGCGACAGTGTTTTTGGGAACTATGGCTACACCTTC; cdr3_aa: CASSDSVFGNYGYTF
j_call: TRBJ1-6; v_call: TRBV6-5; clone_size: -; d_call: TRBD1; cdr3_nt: TGTGCCAGCGTCACAGGGGGCTTTGATTCACCCCTCCACTTT; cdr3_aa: CASVTGGFDSPLHF
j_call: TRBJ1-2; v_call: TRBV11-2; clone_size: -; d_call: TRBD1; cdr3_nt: TGTGCCAGCAGCTTAGGGGGGACAGGGGGCTATGGCTACACCTTC; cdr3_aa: CASSLGGTGGYGYTF